This T cell receptor beta chain was profiled in a study of blood T cell repertoires in COVID-19. Study overall: Acute and convalescent COVID-19 samples came from the United States, Italy and Spain. In each case, the material was cDNA or gDNA derived from T cells, B-cell-depleted T cells, or PBMCs.

This CDR3 region has 13 residues. V trimming: 4 bases; J trimming: 3 bases; junction bases outside the gene matches: 0. Germline lookup yields CDR1 MGHRA and CDR2 YSYEKL. Per the authors' pipeline: Amplified reference gene primers provided the basis for estimating nucleated cell counts. Clones were sequenced by immunoSEQ multiplex PCR, and TCRdb holds only the in-frame ones, with some missing. V and J calls and clone size follow that table, whereas D and trimming were derived from the DNA. Seen here are some 150,000 clones, over 70% observed once, and the top ten hold 2% to 3%. The chain joins TRBV4-1 to TRBJ2-5; the match to TRBD2 covers 9 bases. Sample: peripheral blood. This clonotype originated in a man aged 45-65 years with active COVID-19. CDR3 nucleotide sequence: TGCGCCAGCAGCCCTAGCGGGGAAGAGACCCAGTACTTC. Translating gives CASSPSGEETQYF.